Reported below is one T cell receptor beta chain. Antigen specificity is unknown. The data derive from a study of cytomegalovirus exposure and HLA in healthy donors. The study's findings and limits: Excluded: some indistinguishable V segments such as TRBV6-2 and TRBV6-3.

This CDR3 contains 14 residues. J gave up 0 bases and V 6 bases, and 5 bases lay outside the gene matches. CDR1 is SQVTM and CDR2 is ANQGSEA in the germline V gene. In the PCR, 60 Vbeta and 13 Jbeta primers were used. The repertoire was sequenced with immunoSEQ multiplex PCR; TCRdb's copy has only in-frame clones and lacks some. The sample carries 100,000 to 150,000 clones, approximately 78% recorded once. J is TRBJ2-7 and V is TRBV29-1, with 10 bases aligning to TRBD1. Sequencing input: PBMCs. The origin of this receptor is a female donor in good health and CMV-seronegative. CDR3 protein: CSVTGGSGSYEQYF. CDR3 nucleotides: TGCAGCGTGACAGGGGGCTCGGGCTCCTACGAGCAGTACTTC.